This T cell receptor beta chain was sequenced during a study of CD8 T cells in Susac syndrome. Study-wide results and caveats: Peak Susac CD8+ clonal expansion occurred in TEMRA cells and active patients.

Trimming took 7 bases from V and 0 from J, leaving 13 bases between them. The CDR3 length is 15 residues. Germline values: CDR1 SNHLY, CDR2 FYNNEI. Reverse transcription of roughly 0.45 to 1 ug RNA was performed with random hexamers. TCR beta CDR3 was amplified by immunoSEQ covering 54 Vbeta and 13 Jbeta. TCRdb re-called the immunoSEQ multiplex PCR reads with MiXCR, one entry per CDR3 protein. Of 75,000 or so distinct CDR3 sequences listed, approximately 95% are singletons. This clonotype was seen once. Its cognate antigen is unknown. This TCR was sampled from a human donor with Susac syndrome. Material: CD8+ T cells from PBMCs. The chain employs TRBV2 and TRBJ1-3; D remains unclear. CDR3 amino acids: CASTAGPNSGNTIYF. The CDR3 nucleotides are TGTGCCAGCACCGCGGGCCCAAACTCTGGAAACACCATATATTTT.